Below are 20 T cell receptor beta chains sequenced from a single sample in a study of T cell changes during pregnancy in multiple sclerosis. The table came from immunoSEQ multiplex PCR; TCRdb's copy has only in-frame clones and leaves some out. The sample consists of about 43,000 clones, roughly 90% of them appearing once. The specimen was peripheral blood, collected in the second trimester of pregnancy. These TCRs come from a female donor in good health, enrolled as a control in a pregnancy study.

The chain couples TRBV6-5 to TRBJ1-1; no firm D call. CDR3 length: 14 amino acids. CDR1 and CDR2 (germline): MNHEY, SVGAGI. The V end lost 0 bases, the J end lost 1 base, and 6 bases lay between the germline ends. CDR3 sequence (DNA): TGTGCCAGCAGTTACTCGTTCGGGAACACTGAAGCTTTCTTT. As protein: CASSYSFGNTEAFF.

The gene calls are TRBV28 and TRBJ1-2; 7 nucleotides line up with TRBD1. CDR1 is MDHEN and CDR2 is SYDVKM in the germline V gene. The CDR3 loop spans 13 amino acids. The trim removed 6 bases at V and 4 bases at J, leaving 5 bases unmatched. CDR3 coding DNA: TGTGCCAGCAGCCCGACAGGGATCTATGGCTACACCTTC. This encodes CASSPTGIYGYTF.

The rearrangement joins TRBV7-2 to TRBJ1-1, with 8 bases lining up with TRBD1. CDR1 is SGHTA and CDR2 is FQGNSA in the germline V gene. Unmatched junction bases numbered 10, after V lost 1 base and J lost 3 bases. The CDR3 loop spans 17 amino acids. CDR3 coding DNA: TGTGCCAGCAGCTTAGTACAGGGGGATATACCTTACACTGAAGCTTTCTTT. Translation gives CASSLVQGDIPYTEAFF.

The rearrangement links TRBV6-1 to TRBJ2-5; 7 bases agree with TRBD2. This CDR3 spans 15 amino acids. V was pared by 2 bases and J by 4 bases, with 7 bases of the junction left unmatched. CDR1 is MNHNS and CDR2 is SASEGT in the germline V gene. The CDR3: CASSEWPAGSETQYF. The CDR3 coding sequence is TGTGCCAGCAGTGAATGGCCAGCGGGGTCAGAGACCCAGTACTTC.

The chain uses TRBV6-5 and TRBJ2-2, with a tentative D call TRBD1 (6 bases). This CDR3 has 15 residues. V dropped 5 bases and J dropped 5 bases, with 15 bases sitting between them. Germline CDR1 is MNHEY and CDR2 is SVGAGI. In DNA, the CDR3 is TGTGCCAGCAGTATGTCGACAGGCGGGACCGGGGAGCTGTTTTTT. Protein sequence: CASSMSTGGTGELFF.

The chain recombines TRBV18 with TRBJ1-2, with D tentatively TRBD1 (5 bases). V dropped 0 bases and J dropped 8 bases, with 19 bases sitting between them. Germline V CDR1 and CDR2: KGHSH, LQKENI. This CDR3 is 16 amino acids long. In nucleotides, the CDR3 is TGTGCCAGCTCACCACCCGCGGGGCTGGGGGGGAAAGGCTACACCTTC. It translates to CASSPPAGLGGKGYTF.

This sequence joins TRBV19 and TRBJ1-1; TRBD1 matches at 7 bases. The trim removed 4 bases at V and 4 bases at J, leaving 12 bases unmatched. The CDR3 is 16 residues long. Germline V gives CDR1 LNHDA, CDR2 SQIVND (reference sequence). The CDR3, as DNA: TGTGCCAGTAGTAAAACAGGGGAAATACCAATCACTGAAGCTTTCTTT. Encoded protein: CASSKTGEIPITEAFF.

The chain recombines TRBV5-5 with TRBJ2-1, with 7 bases identical to TRBD2. Per germline, CDR1 SGHKS and CDR2 YYEKEE (reference sequence). V trimming: 0 bases; J trimming: 8 bases; junction bases outside the gene matches: 11. CDR3 length: 16 residues. For the CDR3, the DNA is TGTGCCAGCAGCTTGGGGACTAGTAGGGTGTACGATGAGCAGTTCTTC. This codes for CASSLGTSRVYDEQFF.

The rearrangement links TRBV19 to TRBJ2-2; the match to TRBD1 covers 9 bases. After removal of 5 bases from V and 6 bases from J, the junction contained 4 bases not matched to a gene. The CDR3 has 14 amino acids. Germline V gene data show CDR1 as LNHDA and CDR2 as SQIVND (reference sequence). The CDR3 sequence: CASSVTGGAGELFF. CDR3 nucleotides: TGTGCCAGTAGTGTGACAGGGGGAGCCGGGGAGCTGTTTTTT.

The chain carries TRBV7-9 and TRBJ2-7; TRBD1 matches 8 bases. Germline V gene data show CDR1 as SEHNR and CDR2 as FQNEAQ (reference sequence). With V trimmed by 5 bases and J by 3 bases, 6 bases remained unmatched. This CDR3 has 14 residues. The CDR3 loop reads CASSVTGVVYEQYF. The CDR3 DNA follows: TGTGCCAGCAGCGTGACAGGGGTGGTCTACGAGCAGTACTTC. The whole variable domain, remainder taken from reference TRBV7-9 and TRBJ2-7, is DTGVSQNPRHKITKRGQNVTFRCDPISEHNRLYWYRQTLGQGPEFLTYFQNEAQLEKSRLLSDRFSAERPKGSFSTLEIQRTEQGDSAMYLCASSVTGVVYEQYFGPGTRLTVT.

This clone showed up just once. The J gene is TRBJ2-7, the V gene TRBV27; 9 nucleotides agree with TRBD1. Germline loops: CDR1 MNHEY, CDR2 SMNVEV (reference sequence). The ends lost 3 bases at V and 4 bases at J; junction bases unmatched: 7. This CDR3 contains 15 residues. The CDR3 nucleotides are TGTGCCAGCAGTTTTAGTTGGGACAGGGCGTACGAGCAGTACTTC. It specifies CASSFSWDRAYEQYF.

The J gene is TRBJ1-4, the V gene TRBV7-9, with D possibly being TRBD1 (5 bases). Germline V gene data show CDR1 as SEHNR and CDR2 as FQNEAQ (reference sequence). The CDR3 is 14 residues long. Trimming removed 2 bases at V and 5 bases at J, with 9 bases between. The CDR3 DNA reads as TGTGCCAGCAGCTTACCAGGGTCCAATGAAAAACTGTTTTTT. This codes for CASSLPGSNEKLFF.

This sequence joins TRBV29-1 and TRBJ1-1; perhaps TRBD1 as D (6 bases). This CDR3 region has 14 residues. Germline CDR1 and CDR2: SQVTM and ANQGSEA. V was pared by 6 bases and J by 0 bases, with 14 bases between. CDR3 in amino acids: CSVRQVNMNTEAFF. CDR3 DNA sequence: TGCAGCGTCCGACAGGTTAACATGAACACTGAAGCTTTCTTT.

The genes are TRBV5-1 and TRBJ2-7; unclear D gene. V gave up 5 bases and J gave up 0 bases, with 12 bases separating them. Per the germline V gene, CDR1 is SGHRS and CDR2 is YFSETQ. The CDR3 runs 14 residues. The CDR3 sequence is CASRSQEFSYEQYF. For the CDR3, the DNA is TGCGCCAGCAGGTCCCAGGAATTCTCCTACGAGCAGTACTTC.

The chain joins TRBV5-1 to TRBJ2-7; TRBD2 matches at 7 bases. Losses at the gene ends were 4 bases for V and 2 bases for J; bases not matched to a gene: 6. The CDR3 loop spans 14 amino acids. CDR1 SGHRS and CDR2 YFSETQ come from the germline V gene. This chain's CDR3 is CASSPGLGAYEQYF. In DNA, the CDR3 is TGCGCCAGCAGCCCCGGACTAGGCGCCTACGAGCAGTACTTC.

The J gene is TRBJ1-1, the V gene TRBV30; no clear D gene. The CDR3 consists of 14 residues. Germline CDR1 is GTSNPN and CDR2 is SVGIG (reference sequence). V lost 2 bases and J 1 base, leaving 11 bases between the germline ends. CDR3 nucleotides: TGTGCCTGGAGTCCTCTCACACCGAACACTGAAGCTTTCTTT. This translates into CAWSPLTPNTEAFF.

The chain links TRBV29-1 to TRBJ1-1; D is possibly TRBD1 (5 bases). Germline V gene data show CDR1 as SQVTM and CDR2 as ANQGSEA. V was trimmed by 8 bases and J by 1 base, leaving 14 bases between them. The CDR3 is 13 residues long. The CDR3 region is CSLGKGSNTEAFF. As DNA, the CDR3 is TGCAGCTTAGGAAAGGGGTCGAACACTGAAGCTTTCTTT.

This chain joins TRBV27 and TRBJ2-2; 13 bases are shared with TRBD2. Germline loops: CDR1 MNHEY, CDR2 SMNVEV (reference sequence). This CDR3 has 16 residues. V shed 5 bases and J 6 bases; nucleotides not matched to a gene: 6. CDR3 DNA: TGTGCCAGCAGTACACTAGCGGGGGGGCCCGCCGGGGAGCTGTTTTTT. This sequence encodes CASSTLAGGPAGELFF.

The rearrangement uses TRBV7-8 and TRBJ2-4, with 7 nucleotides matching TRBD1. Germline values: CDR1 SGHVS, CDR2 FQNEAQ. The CDR3 sequence is 16 residues long. The V segment lost 2 bases and the J segment 0 bases; nucleotides outside the gene matches: 4. The CDR3 protein is CASSLHGTAAKNIQYF. The CDR3 coding sequence is TGTGCCAGCAGCTTACACGGGACAGCAGCCAAAAACATTCAGTACTTC.

This chain links TRBV7-9 with TRBJ2-3; 9 nucleotides match TRBD2. The CDR3 loop spans 12 amino acids. The germline gives CDR1 SEHNR, CDR2 FQNEAQ (reference sequence). CDR3 nucleotide sequence: TGTGCGAGCGGGGGGAACCCAGATACGCAGTATTTT. Its protein is CASGGNPDTQYF.